Listed below are T cell receptor beta chains from one sample, sequenced in a study of T cell repertoires in cytomegalovirus infection. TCRdb independently ran MiXCR on the reads; one entry per CDR3 protein. The data contain some 160,000 distinct CDR3 sequences, 15% to 20% of them singletons. Sequences were obtained from CD8+ T cells from PBMCs. These receptor sequences come from a human donor in good health (CMV status not recorded). Some clones in this sample may be carry-over from other donors' samples. Each CDR3 is given with its conserved first and last residue. The order of the fields is V gene, clone size, J gene, CDR3 protein. The size of a clone is reported for some rows only, either as once, few or many, or as a class for expanded clones.

TRBV6-2/TRBV6-3	-	TRBJ2-5	CASTPRSGRAEETQYF
TRBV7-9	few	TRBJ2-1	CASSSAVFYNEQFF
TRBV29-1	-	TRBJ2-7	CSVEPTGTASYEQYF
TRBV28	-	TRBJ2-1	CASSYRTKNNEQFF
TRBV28	many	TRBJ2-1	CASSFGAFSNEQFF
TRBV6-6	-	TRBJ2-2	CASILGAGELFF
TRBV28	-	TRBJ2-3	CASSFEGRTDTQYF
TRBV7-9	-	TRBJ2-3	CASSPRTGDTDTQYF
TRBV7-8	many	TRBJ1-6	CASNHAEGSYNSPLHF
TRBV12-3/TRBV12-4	-	TRBJ2-2	CAGKALENTGELFF
TRBV4-2	-	TRBJ1-3	CASSQKRGGNTIYF
TRBV6-6	few	TRBJ2-1	CASSPGLAGGPLGNEQFF
TRBV7-2	-	TRBJ2-7	CASSPWNSYEQYF
TRBV28	once	TRBJ1-6	CASSPQGYNSPLHF
TRBV11-2	-	TRBJ2-7	CASSLRRPGWDEQYF
TRBV13	-	TRBJ2-1	CASSSRGSSGSARNEQFF
TRBV7-2	many	TRBJ2-1	CASSLGLADYNEQFF
TRBV28	-	TRBJ2-7	CASTLDGTSYEQYF
TRBV7-2	many	TRBJ2-2	CASSLELAGGPGTGELFF
TRBV7-2	few	TRBJ2-2	CASSLGWTAGELFF
TRBV28	-	TRBJ2-7	CASTMRTSGFLEQYF
TRBV6-2/TRBV6-3	-	TRBJ2-5	CASSYRGPGRETQYF
TRBV6-2/TRBV6-3	-	TRBJ1-2	CASSWTGGAGYTF
TRBV6-2/TRBV6-3	few	TRBJ1-1	CASTPEQGNIMNTEAFF
TRBV6-5	few	TRBJ2-3	CANGSGGHSTDTQYF
TRBV25-1	few	TRBJ2-2	CASSDTGFYTGELFF
TRBV6-2/TRBV6-3	few	TRBJ2-1	CASSWDSLNEQFF
TRBV7-2	few	TRBJ2-4	CASSLNQVRGRAKNIQYF
TRBV28	-	TRBJ2-3	CASSEGLYTQYF
TRBV28	-	TRBJ2-4	CASSPRVRENIQYF
TRBV7-2	few	TRBJ2-7	CASRSTGSYEQYF
TRBV7-2	few	TRBJ2-1	CASSLTSGGPNEQFF
TRBV12-3/TRBV12-4	few	TRBJ2-1	CASSLVLKGSSYNEQFF
TRBV29-1	few	TRBJ2-3	CSSLGVAGGISTDTQYF
TRBV6-4	-	TRBJ2-1	CASSQERGGGDEQFF
TRBV20-1	few	TRBJ1-6	CSASSGDSSPLHF
TRBV6-2/TRBV6-3	few	TRBJ2-7	CASSYEGREQYF
TRBV28	-	TRBJ1-4	CASSSGERTEKLFF
TRBV6-1	few	TRBJ2-6	CASSAVGDSGANVLTF
TRBV6-5	few	TRBJ2-3	CASSYETSGVADTQYF
TRBV7-2	many	TRBJ2-7	CASTETSGSGYEQYF
TRBV7-3	many	TRBJ2-6	CASSLTGSGANVLTF